A selection of T cell receptor beta chains follows, all from one sample in a study of cytotoxic CD8 clonotypes in ibrutinib-treated CLL. Libraries were prepared by immunoSEQ multiplex PCR; TCRdb keeps only in-frame clonotypes and omits some of them. The table includes about 200,000 clones, 65% to 80% detected once. The sample consisted of PBMCs, taken after 12 months of ibrutinib treatment. The receptor set was obtained from a human donor with chronic lymphocytic leukemia. CDR3s include the opening cysteine and the closing phenylalanine or tryptophan. A D gene is named only where the DNA matches it firmly. Size values are once, few and many counts, or a class for expanded clones, and some rows have none.

d_call j_call v_call clone_size cdr3_nt cdr3_aa
- TRBJ1-6 TRBV2 - TGTGCCAGCAGACGTACAGGGTCTCGGGATTCACCCCTCCACTTT CASRRTGSRDSPLHF
TRBD1 TRBJ1-1 TRBV5-1 - TGCGCCAGCAGCTTGGCAACAGGGGGTCACACTGAAGCTTTCTTT CASSLATGGHTEAFF
- TRBJ2-7 TRBV29-1 few TGCAGCGTTGAATCGCCTCGGGACGAGCAGTACTTC CSVESPRDEQYF
TRBD1 TRBJ1-2 TRBV10-3 few TGTGCCATCAGGGGGGACAGGGGGCACTATGGCTACACCTTC CAIRGDRGHYGYTF
TRBD1 TRBJ2-7 TRBV4-3 - TGCGCCAGCAGCCAAACTACAGGGGTCGGCGAGCAGTACTTC CASSQTTGVGEQYF
TRBD1 TRBJ1-2 TRBV7-3 - TGTGCCAGCAGCCCGACAGGGACTTCTAACTATGGCTACACCTTC CASSPTGTSNYGYTF
- TRBJ2-1 TRBV27 - TGTGCCAGCACAGTAGGGAGCTCCTACAATGAGCAGTTCTTC CASTVGSSYNEQFF
- TRBJ2-7 TRBV9 - TGTGCCAGCAGCGTAACTCCCAAAGGAGGCGAGCAGTACTTC CASSVTPKGGEQYF
- TRBJ2-7 TRBV27 - TGTGCCAGCAGCCCGAGGAGGGGCGTAGTCGAGCAGTACTTC CASSPRRGVVEQYF
- TRBJ2-1 TRBV11-3 - TGTGCCAGCAGCTATTCAGGAACGATCCAGAGCTCCTACAATGAGCAGTTCTTC CASSYSGTIQSSYNEQFF
TRBD2 TRBJ2-5 TRBV9 - TGTGCCAGCAGCGTATTCGATGGTAGCGGGACCGCCGGGGAGACCCAGTACTTC CASSVFDGSGTAGETQYF
- TRBJ2-1 TRBV5-1 - TGCGCCAGCAGCTTAGGACCCACCAATGAGCAGTTCTTC CASSLGPTNEQFF
- TRBJ1-2 TRBV30 - TGTGCCTGGAGTGTACGGGGAGAGAGGGGCTACACCTTC CAWSVRGERGYTF
- TRBJ1-2 TRBV30 - TGTGCCTGGAGTGTACCCCACGGCTCCCGAATCCATGGCTACACCTTC CAWSVPHGSRIHGYTF
- TRBJ2-7 TRBV9 - TGTGCCAGCAGCGTAGGTTGGGTAGCTGGCGAGCAGTACTTC CASSVGWVAGEQYF
- TRBJ1-1 TRBV6-5 few TGTGCCAGCAGACATTCACAGCTTGACACTGAAGCTTTCTTT CASRHSQLDTEAFF
- TRBJ2-7 TRBV28 - - CASSFFGQGVSYEQYF
TRBD1 TRBJ1-6 TRBV15 - TGTGCCACCAGCAGGGGGACAGGGAATAATTCACCCCTCCACTTT CATSRGTGNNSPLHF
- TRBJ1-1 TRBV5-4 - TGTGCCAGCAGCCGTACCGGGATGAACACTGAAGCTTTCTTT CASSRTGMNTEAFF
- TRBJ1-1 TRBV5-1 - TGCGCCAGCAGTACTCAGGGGAACACTGAAGCTTTCTTT CASSTQGNTEAFF
- TRBJ1-1 TRBV9 few TGTGCCAGCAGTCTAACAGGCCTTAACACTGAAGCTTTCTTT CASSLTGLNTEAFF
- TRBJ2-7 TRBV27 few TGTGCCAGCAGTTTAGTGGGGGTCGAGCAGTACTTC CASSLVGVEQYF
- TRBJ1-3 TRBV18 - TGTGCCAGCTCACTTAGGACTGACTCTGGAAACACCATATATTTT CASSLRTDSGNTIYF
TRBD2 TRBJ2-5 TRBV19 - TGTGCCAGTAGTACCCTAGCGGGGGTTGGAGAGACCCAGTACTTC CASSTLAGVGETQYF
TRBD1 TRBJ2-1 TRBV10-2 once TGCGCCAGCAACCCGGGACAGGGCGGCTACAATGAGCAGTTCTTC CASNPGQGGYNEQFF
- TRBJ1-2 TRBV19 few TGTGCCAGTACCTCCCCCCCAACTCAGACTGGCTACACCTTC CASTSPPTQTGYTF
- TRBJ2-7 TRBV4-2 many TGTGCCAGCAGCCAAGAAGGTGGGCAGTCCTACGAGCAGTACTTC CASSQEGGQSYEQYF
- TRBJ1-1 TRBV6-4 few TGTGCCAGCAGTTTGACAGGGAACACTGAAGCTTTCTTT CASSLTGNTEAFF
- TRBJ2-3 TRBV5-8 - TGTGCCAGCAGCTTGGCTTTAGGAGGATTTGGCACAGATACGCAGTATTTT CASSLALGGFGTDTQYF
- TRBJ2-7 TRBV12-5 - TGTGCTAGTGGCCCGGTCGGCGGGGCACAGTACTTC CASGPVGGAQYF
- TRBJ1-2 TRBV21-1 - TGTGCCAGCAGCAGAAGGTACGGTGGCTACACCTTC CASSRRYGGYTF
- TRBJ1-2 TRBV30 few TGTGCCTGGAGTTCGGGGAACGGCTACACCTTC CAWSSGNGYTF
- TRBJ2-7 TRBV27 - TGTGCCAGCAGTCCCTGGAGGGAGTGGTTCAGCGAGCAGTACTTC CASSPWREWFSEQYF
- TRBJ2-2 TRBV5-5 - TGTGCCAGCCACCTGACGGGGGAGAACACCGGGGAGCTGTTTTTT CASHLTGENTGELFF
- TRBJ1-6 TRBV12-5 few TGTGCTAGTGGTTTGAGTCTTTATAATTCACCCCTCCACTTT CASGLSLYNSPLHF
- TRBJ1-6 TRBV11-2 few TGTGCCAGCAGCCCATCTTATAATTCACCCCTCCACTTT CASSPSYNSPLHF
- TRBJ2-3 TRBV28 few TGTGCCAGCAGCACGGGCCCGTTCACAGATACGCAGTATTTT CASSTGPFTDTQYF
TRBD2 TRBJ2-7 TRBV2 few TGTGCCAGCAGCGGACTAGCGTTCAGCTCCTACGAGCAGTACTTC CASSGLAFSSYEQYF
- TRBJ2-7 TRBV30 - TGTGCCTGGAGTGTATTTGGCGGGGCCGAGCAGTACTTC CAWSVFGGAEQYF
TRBD2 TRBJ2-2 TRBV2 - TGTGCCAGCAGTGTGGAGCGGGGGGGCCCCGGGGAGCTGTTTTTT CASSVERGGPGELFF
TRBD2 TRBJ2-5 TRBV4-2 - TGTGCCAGCAGCCAAGGGACTAGCGGGAGGGTTTTCCAAGAGACCCAGTACTTC CASSQGTSGRVFQETQYF
- TRBJ1-6 TRBV28 - TGTGCCAGCAGTTCAGGGTTCCTTGGGACCCATAATTCACCCCTCCACTTT CASSSGFLGTHNSPLHF
TRBD2 TRBJ2-7 TRBV10-3 - TGTGCCATCAGTGAGTCGAGACTAGCATACGAGCAGTACTTC CAISESRLAYEQYF
- TRBJ1-6 TRBV6-5 - TGTGCCAGCAGTTATTACGGGATGGATTCACCCCTCCACTTT CASSYYGMDSPLHF
- TRBJ1-2 TRBV7-2 - TGTGCCAGCAGCTTCCGGAGTTTGGGCTACACCTTC CASSFRSLGYTF
TRBD1 TRBJ1-5 TRBV19 - TGTGCCAGTTCCTCCGGACAGGGGGGGAATCAGCCCCAGCATTTT CASSSGQGGNQPQHF
TRBD1 TRBJ1-2 TRBV5-6 - TGTGCCAGCAGTTTCGACAGGGATGGCTACACCTTC CASSFDRDGYTF
- TRBJ2-3 TRBV10-2 - TGCGCCAGCAGTGAGAGTCAGGGCCGCACAGATACGCAGTATTTT CASSESQGRTDTQYF
TRBD2 TRBJ2-1 TRBV2 few TGTGCCAGCAGTCCTATATCAGGACTAGCGGATGAGCAGTTCTTC CASSPISGLADEQFF
- TRBJ2-1 TRBV5-5 - TGTGCCAGCAGCTTGGGAGGGTCCTACAATGAGCAGTTCTTC CASSLGGSYNEQFF
- TRBJ2-7 TRBV28 - TGTGCCAGCAGTCCGGGGGGCAGCCCCTACGAGCAGTACTTC CASSPGGSPYEQYF
- TRBJ1-6 TRBV9 - TGTGCCAGCCAAACTGGAGCTGGTTCACCCCTCCACTTT CASQTGAGSPLHF
TRBD1 TRBJ1-6 TRBV6-5 - TGTGCCAGCAGGCTACAGGGGCCACCCCTCCACTTT CASRLQGPPLHF
- TRBJ1-2 TRBV7-2 - TGTGCCAGCGAGCCTAGTTGGCAGAGTCCCTATGGCTACACCTTC CASEPSWQSPYGYTF
- TRBJ2-7 TRBV28 once TGTGCCAGCAGTCTCGCCGGGCCGGTGTTCTCCTACGAGCAGTACTTC CASSLAGPVFSYEQYF
- TRBJ2-3 TRBV7-2 - TGTGCCAGCAGCTTAGCGGGGGGGCGCACAGATACGCAGTATTTT CASSLAGGRTDTQYF
- TRBJ1-2 TRBV18 once TGTGCCAGCTCGCCTCTGTCGAGGGAGAACTATGGCTACACCTTC CASSPLSRENYGYTF
- TRBJ2-7 TRBV5-1 - TGCGCCAGCAGAAGGGCAGACAGCTCCTACGAGCAGTACTTC CASRRADSSYEQYF
- TRBJ2-5 TRBV9 - TGTGCCAGCAGCGCCCAACCTGGTCCGCAAGAGACCCAGTACTTC CASSAQPGPQETQYF
- TRBJ2-1 TRBV7-3 - TGTGCCAGCAGCTTGGGCCCGTTGGCCATGATCCAGTTCTTC CASSLGPLAMIQFF